Included here is one T cell receptor beta chain sequence, with context. Its specificity is unknown. The CDR3 length is 15 residues. The V gene's germline CDR1 is GTSNPN and CDR2 SVGIG (reference sequence). V lost 0 bases, J lost 0 bases, and 9 bases lay in between. The sample is drawn from a study of Graves' ophthalmopathy and Graves' hyperthyroidism. Additional autoimmune diseases, uncontrolled infections, pregnancy or lactation disqualified patients. As diagnostic evidence, clinical symptoms, serum thyroxine, TRAb, thyroid ultrasound and orbital computed tomography were relied upon. General study findings and limits: In blood appeared most of the expanded thyroid clonotypes whose frequency exceeded 0.001.

Using RNA transcripts, the TCR beta CDR3 regions were amplified. Second-round multiplex PCR followed a first-round RT-PCR using HTBI primers. One entry per CDR3 protein results from TCRdb running MiXCR on the multiplex PCR reads. Of hundreds of thousands of distinct CDR3 sequences listed, approximately 22% were seen once; the top ten hold around 6.5%. J is TRBJ2-4 and V is TRBV30; D is undetermined. The clonotype originates from a woman between 18 and 29 years old with stable Graves' hyperthyroidism. Some clones in this sample may be carry-over from other donors' samples. Source material: peripheral blood. CDR3: CAWSVDRGAKNIQYF. The CDR3 bases are TGTGCCTGGAGTGTGGATCGAGGAGCCAAAAACATTCAGTACTTC.